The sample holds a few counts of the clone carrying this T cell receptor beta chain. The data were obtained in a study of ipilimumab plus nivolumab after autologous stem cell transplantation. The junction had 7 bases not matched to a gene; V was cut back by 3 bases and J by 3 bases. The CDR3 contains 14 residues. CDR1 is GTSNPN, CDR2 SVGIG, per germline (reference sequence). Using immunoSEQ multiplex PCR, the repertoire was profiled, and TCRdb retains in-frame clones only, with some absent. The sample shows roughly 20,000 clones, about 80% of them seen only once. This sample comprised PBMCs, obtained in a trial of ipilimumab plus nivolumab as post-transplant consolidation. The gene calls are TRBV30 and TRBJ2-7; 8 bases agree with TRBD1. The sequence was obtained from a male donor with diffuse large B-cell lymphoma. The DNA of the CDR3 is TGTGCCTGGAGCTCTGGACAGGGTGTCTACGAGCAGTACTTC. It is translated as CAWSSGQGVYEQYF.